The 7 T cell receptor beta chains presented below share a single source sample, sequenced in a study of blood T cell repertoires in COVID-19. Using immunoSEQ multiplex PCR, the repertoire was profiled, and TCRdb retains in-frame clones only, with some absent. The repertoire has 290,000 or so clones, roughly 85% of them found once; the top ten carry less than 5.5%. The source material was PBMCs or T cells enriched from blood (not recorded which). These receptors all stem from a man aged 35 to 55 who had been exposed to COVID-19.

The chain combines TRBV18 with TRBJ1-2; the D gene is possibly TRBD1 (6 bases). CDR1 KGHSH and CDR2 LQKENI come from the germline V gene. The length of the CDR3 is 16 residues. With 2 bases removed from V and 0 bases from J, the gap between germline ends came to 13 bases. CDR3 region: CASSPGVQGPNYGYTF. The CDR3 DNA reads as TGTGCCAGCTCACCAGGAGTGCAGGGGCCTAACTATGGCTACACCTTC.

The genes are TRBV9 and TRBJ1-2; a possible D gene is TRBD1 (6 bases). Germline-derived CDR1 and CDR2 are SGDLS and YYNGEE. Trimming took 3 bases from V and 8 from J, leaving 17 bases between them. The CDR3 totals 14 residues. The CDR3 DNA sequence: TGTGCCAGCAGCGCCCTCGGGACAATATCGGGCTACACCTTC. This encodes CASSALGTISGYTF. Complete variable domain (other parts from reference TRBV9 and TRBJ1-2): DSGVTQTPKHLITATGQRVTLRCSPRSGDLSVYWYQQSLDQGLQFLIQYYNGEERAKGNILERFSAQQFPDLHSELNLSSLELGDSALYFCASSALGTISGYTFGSGTRLTVV.

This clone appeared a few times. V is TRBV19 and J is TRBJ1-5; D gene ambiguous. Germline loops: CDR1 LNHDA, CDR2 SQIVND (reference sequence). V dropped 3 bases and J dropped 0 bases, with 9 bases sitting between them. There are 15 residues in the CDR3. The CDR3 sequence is CASSIGQYSNQPQHF. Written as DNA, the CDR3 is TGTGCCAGTAGTATCGGTCAATATAGCAATCAGCCCCAGCATTTT.

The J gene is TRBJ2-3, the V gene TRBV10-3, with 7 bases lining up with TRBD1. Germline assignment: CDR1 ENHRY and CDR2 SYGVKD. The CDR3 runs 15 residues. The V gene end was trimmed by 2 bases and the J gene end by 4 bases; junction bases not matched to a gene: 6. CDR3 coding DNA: TGTGCCATCAGTGAGGATACAGGGGCAGCAGATACGCAGTATTTT. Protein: CAISEDTGAADTQYF.

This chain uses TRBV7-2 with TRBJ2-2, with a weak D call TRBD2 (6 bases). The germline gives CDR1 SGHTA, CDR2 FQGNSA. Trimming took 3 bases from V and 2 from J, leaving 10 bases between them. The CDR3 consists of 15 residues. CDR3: CASSLAGINTGELFF. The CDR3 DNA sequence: TGTGCCAGCAGCTTGGCGGGAATAAACACCGGGGAGCTGTTTTTT.

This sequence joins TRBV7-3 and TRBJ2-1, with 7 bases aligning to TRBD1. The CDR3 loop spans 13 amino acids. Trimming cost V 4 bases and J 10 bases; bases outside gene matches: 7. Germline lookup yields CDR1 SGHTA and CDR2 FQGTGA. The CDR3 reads CASSYDREWEQFF. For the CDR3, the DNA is TGTGCCAGCAGCTATGACAGGGAGTGGGAGCAGTTCTTC.

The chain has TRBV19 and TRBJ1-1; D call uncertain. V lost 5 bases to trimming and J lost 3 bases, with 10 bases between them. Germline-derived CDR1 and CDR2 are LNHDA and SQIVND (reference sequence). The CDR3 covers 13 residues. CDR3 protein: CASSYLPHTEAFF. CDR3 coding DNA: TGTGCCAGTAGTTACCTACCTCACACTGAAGCTTTCTTT.